Shown below are 23 T cell receptor beta chains from a single sample sequenced in a study of long-term antiretroviral therapy in people with HIV. The immunoSEQ assay was v3.0, run at survey level. Clones were read by immunoSEQ multiplex PCR, and TCRdb kept only the in-frame ones, dropping some. The data show roughly 29,000 clones, just under 95% seen once. The starting material was unsorted PBMCs, obtained 5.3 years after starting antiretroviral therapy. Receptor source: a man aged 50 to 59 with HIV.

This clone is a singleton in its sample. The chain recombines TRBV4-3 with TRBJ2-3; 7 positions agree with TRBD2. CDR1 and CDR2 (germline): LGHNA, YSLEER. Losses at the gene ends were 2 bases for V and 0 bases for J; bases not matched to a gene: 5. The CDR3 contains 16 residues. Written as DNA, the CDR3 is TGCGCCAGCAGCCAAACTAGCGCACCTAGCACAGATACGCAGTATTTT. It specifies CASSQTSAPSTDTQYF.

V and J are TRBV6-5 and TRBJ2-7; D is ambiguous. Trimming removed 0 bases from V and 7 bases from J, with 13 bases in between. Germline V lookup: CDR1 MNHEY, CDR2 SVGAGI. CDR3 size: 14 residues. The CDR3 coding sequence is TGTGCCAGCAGTTACTCTTACTTAATTGAGGAGCAGTACTTC. Translating it yields CASSYSYLIEEQYF.

This chain connects TRBV5-1 to TRBJ1-1; maybe TRBD1 (6 bases). Germline V gene data show CDR1 as SGHRS and CDR2 as YFSETQ. With 2 bases removed from V and 4 bases from J, the gap between germline ends came to 12 bases. This CDR3 has 14 amino acids. The CDR3 nucleotides are TGCGCCAGCAGCTTAACAGGGTCCCCCACTGAAGCTTTCTTT. This encodes CASSLTGSPTEAFF.

The V gene is TRBV27, the J gene TRBJ2-3; 10 bases agree with TRBD2. This CDR3 is built from 15 residues. The V gene's germline CDR1 is MNHEY and CDR2 SMNVEV (reference sequence). With 2 bases clipped from V and 6 bases from J, the junction kept 5 bases outside the gene matches. The CDR3 nucleotides are TGTGCCAGCAGTTTAGGCCTAGCGGGGGTGGATACGCAGTATTTT. Translated: CASSLGLAGVDTQYF.

The chain recombines TRBV30 with TRBJ1-3; possibly TRBD1 for D (5 bases). The CDR3 is made up of 14 amino acids. V lost 4 bases and J lost 2, with 12 bases in between. Germline V gene data show CDR1 as GTSNPN and CDR2 as SVGIG (reference sequence). In nucleotides, the CDR3 is TGTGCCTGGAATGGGGGGGTCGCTGGAAACACCATATATTTT. As protein: CAWNGGVAGNTIYF.

The chain recombines TRBV9 with TRBJ2-6; no definite D call. The germline gives CDR1 SGDLS, CDR2 YYNGEE. The CDR3 runs 15 residues. Deletions cut 2 bases from V and 0 bases from J, with 6 bases between. The CDR3 sequence is CASSVRRSGANVLTF. The DNA for the CDR3 is TGTGCCAGCAGCGTTCGTCGCTCTGGGGCCAACGTCCTGACTTTC.

The V call is TRBV27, the J call TRBJ2-2; 13 nucleotides align to TRBD2. CDR1 MNHEY and CDR2 SMNVEV come from the germline V gene (reference sequence). The CDR3 is 16 residues long. Trimming cost V 5 bases and J 4 bases; bases outside gene matches: 4. CDR3 region: CASSHGLAGVTGELFF. CDR3 sequence (DNA): TGTGCCAGCAGTCACGGACTAGCGGGGGTCACCGGGGAGCTGTTTTTT.

J is TRBJ2-4 and V is TRBV4-1; weak D call: TRBD1 (6 bases). The CDR3 contains 14 residues. V dropped 0 bases and J dropped 10 bases, with 13 bases sitting between them. Germline lookup yields CDR1 MGHRA and CDR2 YSYEKL. In nucleotides, the CDR3 is TGCGCCAGCAGCCAAGAAACTCTTACAGGGATTCAGTACTTC. It is translated as CASSQETLTGIQYF.

The chain links TRBV19 to TRBJ2-2; D unclear. The CDR3 has 12 amino acids. The V end was cut by 5 bases, the J end by 8 bases, with 9 bases between. Germline V gives CDR1 LNHDA, CDR2 SQIVND (reference sequence). The CDR3 DNA is TGTGCCAGTAGTCTGGACGCAGGGGAGCTGTTTTTT. This translates into CASSLDAGELFF.

This chain connects TRBV4-3 to TRBJ2-3; the D gene is possibly TRBD1 (8 bases). The CDR3 has 15 residues. V lost 5 bases to trimming and J lost 3 bases, with 15 bases between them. Per germline, CDR1 LGHNA and CDR2 YSLEER. The CDR3 bases are TGCGCCAGCAGCGACACAGGGGGGGATACAGATACGCAGTATTTT. Its translation is CASSDTGGDTDTQYF.

The V call is TRBV4-3, the J call TRBJ2-3, with a weak D call TRBD2 (6 bases). The germline V gene encodes CDR1 LGHNA and CDR2 YSLEER. CDR3 size: 18 residues. V lost 0 bases, J lost 2 bases, and 18 bases lay in between. As DNA, the CDR3 is TGCGCCAGCAGCCAAGATGGGATGGGAGGAGGTTCCACAGATACGCAGTATTTT. This sequence encodes CASSQDGMGGGSTDTQYF.

The chain combines TRBV10-1 with TRBJ1-1, with D tentatively TRBD1 (5 bases). CDR3 size: 12 residues. V was clipped by 6 bases and J by 3 bases, with 8 bases between them. Germline CDR1 reads WNHNN; CDR2 reads SYGVQD (reference sequence). The CDR3 region has the DNA TGCGCCAGCAGGGGGGTTCACACTGAAGCTTTCTTT. This codes for CASRGVHTEAFF.

Only one count was recorded for this clone. The chain recombines TRBV10-3 with TRBJ1-5; D gene ambiguous. Trimming removed 3 bases at V and 4 bases at J, with 10 bases between. The CDR3 covers 14 residues. Germline CDR1 reads ENHRY; CDR2 reads SYGVKD. The DNA of the CDR3 is TGTGCCATCAGTGATCGGGGTGATAATCAGCCCCAGCATTTT. Translation: CAISDRGDNQPQHF.

This clone was recorded once. The chain carries TRBV19 and TRBJ2-3; 11 bases line up with TRBD2. Germline loops: CDR1 LNHDA, CDR2 SQIVND (reference sequence). V lost 9 bases and J lost 3; bases outside the gene matches: 5. CDR3 length equals 14 residues. The CDR3 loop reads CASVLAGGTDTQYF. For the CDR3, the DNA is TGTGCCAGCGTTCTAGCGGGGGGAACAGATACGCAGTATTTT.

The rearrangement joins TRBV6-1 to TRBJ1-5, with 10 bases lining up with TRBD1. Germline CDR1 MNHNS, CDR2 SASEGT. V gave up 6 bases and J gave up 6 bases; unmatched junction bases: 2. This CDR3 is built from 13 residues. The CDR3, as DNA: TGTGCCAGCAGCGGGACAGGGGTTCAGCCCCAGCATTTT. This gives the protein CASSGTGVQPQHF.

The V and J genes are TRBV7-2 and TRBJ1-2; 9 nucleotides align to TRBD1. Trimming removed 2 bases from V and 7 bases from J; junction bases left unmatched: 8. The CDR3 sequence is 15 residues long. CDR1 is SGHTA, CDR2 FQGNSA, per germline. CDR3 sequence reads: CASSLQDRGKGGYTF. The CDR3 DNA sequence: TGTGCCAGCAGCTTACAGGACAGGGGAAAGGGTGGCTACACCTTC.

V gene TRBV2 combines with J gene TRBJ1-2, with 8 bases matching TRBD1. Germline V lookup: CDR1 SNHLY, CDR2 FYNNEI. Trimming took 3 bases from V and 8 from J; bases not matched to a gene: 5. This CDR3 is 13 amino acids long. DNA for the CDR3: TGTGCCAGCAGTGACCGGGACAGGCTGGGCTACACCTTC. Translated, it gives CASSDRDRLGYTF.

This chain connects TRBV9 to TRBJ2-3, with D unresolved. Germline lookup yields CDR1 SGDLS and CDR2 YYNGEE. This CDR3 contains 15 residues. The germline V and J ends were trimmed by 0 bases and 0 bases, with 8 bases remaining between them. Written as DNA, the CDR3 is TGTGCCAGCAGCGTAGGGGGTGCTAGCACAGATACGCAGTATTTT. As protein: CASSVGGASTDTQYF.

V usage is TRBV10-3 and J usage is TRBJ1-2; a possible D gene is TRBD1 (5 bases). V gave up 3 bases and J gave up 2 bases, with 10 bases separating them. There are 14 residues in the CDR3. Germline V gene data show CDR1 as ENHRY and CDR2 as SYGVKD. Here the CDR3 reads CAISEDKGNYGYTF. CDR3 nucleotides: TGTGCCATCAGTGAAGACAAGGGGAACTATGGCTACACCTTC.

The chain uses TRBV30 and TRBJ1-1; D ambiguous. Trimming cost V 4 bases and J 1 base, with 7 bases left between them. The CDR3 consists of 12 residues. Germline values: CDR1 GTSNPN, CDR2 SVGIG (reference sequence). The DNA of the CDR3 is TGTGCCTGGACGGTGGCGAACACTGAAGCTTTCTTT. Translation: CAWTVANTEAFF. The full variable domain, with the rest looked up from reference TRBV30 and TRBJ1-1, is SQTIHQWPATLVQPVGSPLSLECTVEGTSNPNLYWYRQAAGRGLQLLFYSVGIGQISSEVPQNLSASRPQDRQFILSSKKLLLSDSGFYLCAWTVANTEAFFGQGTRLTVV.

The rearrangement links TRBV30 to TRBJ1-1; D remains unclear. The CDR3 runs 13 residues. The germline gives CDR1 GTSNPN, CDR2 SVGIG (reference sequence). V was cut by 0 bases and J by 0 bases, with 5 bases left in between. Here the CDR3 DNA reads TGTGCCTGGAGTGTACGGCTGAACACTGAAGCTTTCTTT. It encodes CAWSVRLNTEAFF.

This chain uses TRBV4-1 with TRBJ1-1; 8 nucleotides align to TRBD1. Unmatched junction bases numbered 5, after V lost 1 base and J lost 4 bases. The CDR3 covers 15 residues. CDR1 is MGHRA and CDR2 is YSYEKL in the germline V gene. The CDR3 here is CASSQATGEITEAFF. The CDR3 DNA sequence: TGCGCCAGCAGCCAAGCGACAGGGGAAATCACTGAAGCTTTCTTT.

The chain's CDR3 is CASSPDGNTEAFF. CDR3 DNA: TGCGCCAGCAGCCCGGACGGGAACACTGAAGCTTTCTTT. The rearrangement joins TRBV5-1 to TRBJ1-1, with D hard to call. CDR1 is SGHRS, CDR2 YFSETQ, per germline. The length of the CDR3 is 13 residues. V lost 4 bases and J 1 base, leaving 8 bases between the germline ends.